This T cell receptor (beta chain) derives from a study of blood T cell repertoires in COVID-19. Study-level background: Samples taken during acute and convalescent COVID-19 were collected in the United States, Italy and Spain.

The CDR3 spans 16 residues. Germline V gene data show CDR1 as SGHKS and CDR2 as YYEKEE (reference sequence). V lost 3 bases, J lost 7 bases, and 20 bases lay in between. Measured with immunoSEQ multiplex PCR; TCRdb has only the in-frame clones, and not every one. The sample carries fewer than 250,000 clones, approximately 89% recorded once. Sequencing was done on a sample of peripheral blood. The receptor comes from a woman aged 55-70 years who had recovered from COVID-19. The genes are TRBV5-5 and TRBJ2-1; D is unresolved. This CDR3 reads CASSSPQITYGNEQFF. CDR3 nucleotide sequence: TGTGCCAGCAGCTCCCCCCAAATTACTTACGGGAATGAGCAGTTCTTC.